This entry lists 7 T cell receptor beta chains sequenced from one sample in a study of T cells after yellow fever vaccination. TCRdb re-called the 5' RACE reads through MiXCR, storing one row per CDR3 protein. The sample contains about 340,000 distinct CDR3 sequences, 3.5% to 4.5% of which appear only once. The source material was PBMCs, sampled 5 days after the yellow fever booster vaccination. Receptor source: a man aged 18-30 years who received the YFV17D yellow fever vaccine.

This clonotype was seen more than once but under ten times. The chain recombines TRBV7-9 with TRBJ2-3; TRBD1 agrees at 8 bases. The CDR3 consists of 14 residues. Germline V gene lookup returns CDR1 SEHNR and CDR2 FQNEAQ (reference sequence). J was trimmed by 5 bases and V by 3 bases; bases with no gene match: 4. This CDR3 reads CASSFRGREDTQYF. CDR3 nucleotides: TGTGCCAGCAGCTTCAGGGGGCGGGAAGATACGCAGTATTTT.

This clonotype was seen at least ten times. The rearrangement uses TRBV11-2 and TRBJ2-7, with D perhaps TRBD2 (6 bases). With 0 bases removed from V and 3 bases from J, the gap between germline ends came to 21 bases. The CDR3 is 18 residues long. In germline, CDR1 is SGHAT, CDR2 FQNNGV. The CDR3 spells CASSLDGGITSLVYEQYF. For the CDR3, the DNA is TGTGCCAGCAGCTTAGACGGCGGGATAACTAGCCTAGTCTACGAGCAGTACTTC.

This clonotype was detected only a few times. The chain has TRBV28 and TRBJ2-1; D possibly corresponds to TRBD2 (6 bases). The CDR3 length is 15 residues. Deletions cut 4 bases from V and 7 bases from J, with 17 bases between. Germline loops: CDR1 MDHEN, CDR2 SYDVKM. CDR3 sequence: CASSSAGTGRNEQFF. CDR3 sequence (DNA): TGTGCCAGCAGTTCCGCCGGGACTGGGAGGAATGAGCAGTTCTTC.

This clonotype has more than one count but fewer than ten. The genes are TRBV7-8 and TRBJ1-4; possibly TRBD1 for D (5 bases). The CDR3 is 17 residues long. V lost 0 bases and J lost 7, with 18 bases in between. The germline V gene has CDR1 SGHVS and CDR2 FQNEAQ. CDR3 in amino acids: CASSLAPPGRRGEKLFF. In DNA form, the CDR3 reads TGTGCCAGCAGCTTAGCGCCCCCGGGGAGAAGGGGTGAAAAACTGTTTTTT.

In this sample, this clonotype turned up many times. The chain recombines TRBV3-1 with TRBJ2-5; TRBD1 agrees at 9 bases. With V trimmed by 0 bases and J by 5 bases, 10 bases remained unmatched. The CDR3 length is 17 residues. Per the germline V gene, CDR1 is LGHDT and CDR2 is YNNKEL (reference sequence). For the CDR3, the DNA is TGTGCCAGCAGCCAAGAAGGGCAGACAGGGGGTCGGGAGACCCAGTACTTC. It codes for CASSQEGQTGGRETQYF.

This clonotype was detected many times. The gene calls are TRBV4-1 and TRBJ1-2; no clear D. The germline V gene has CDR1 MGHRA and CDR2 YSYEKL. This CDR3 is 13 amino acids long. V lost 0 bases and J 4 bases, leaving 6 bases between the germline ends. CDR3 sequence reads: CASSQEGLYGYTF. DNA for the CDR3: TGCGCCAGCAGCCAAGAGGGCCTCTATGGCTACACCTTC.

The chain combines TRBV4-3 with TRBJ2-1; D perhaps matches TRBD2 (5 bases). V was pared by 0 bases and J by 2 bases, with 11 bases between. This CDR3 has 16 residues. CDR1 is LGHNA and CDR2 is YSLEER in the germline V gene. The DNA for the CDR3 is TGCGCCAGCAGCCAAGACGGCGAGGGCGCCTACAATGAGCAGTTCTTC. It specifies CASSQDGEGAYNEQFF.